Each of the 31 T cell receptor beta chains below was sequenced from the same sample in a study of T-cell memory formation after mild COVID-19. TCRdb reprocessed the 5' RACE reads with MiXCR, giving one entry per CDR3 protein. Of a few hundred thousand distinct CDR3 sequences in the sample, approximately 29% were seen once. Sequencing input: PBMCs or a T cell subset sorted from them (not recorded which). The receptors shown here come from an adult woman who had mild COVID-19 (a few samples of this study predate the infection). Cell type and time point are not known.

This clonotype has only a few counts. CDR3 bases: TGTGCCAGCACCCGAACAAGGGGGGATACGCAGTATTTT. Amino acids: CASTRTRGDTQYF. This chain uses TRBV28 with TRBJ2-3; D is perhaps TRBD1 (6 bases). The ends were cut back, 7 bases at V and 6 bases at J, with 14 bases in the middle. This CDR3 has 13 residues. CDR1 and CDR2 (germline): MDHEN, SYDVKM.

CDR3 in DNA: TGTGCCAGCAGTTCCGGACAGGGTAAGGGCGAGCAGTACTTC. As protein: CASSSGQGKGEQYF. The chain uses TRBV12-3 or TRBV12-4 and TRBJ2-7, with TRBD1 matching over 8 bases. The CDR3 runs 14 residues. Germline trimming cut 4 bases from V and 6 bases from J; bases unmatched to any gene: 8.

This chain uses TRBV7-2 with TRBJ2-2, with D uncertain. CDR3 length equals 14 residues. The V end lost 1 base, the J end lost 2 bases, and 5 bases lay between the germline ends. Germline CDR1 SGHTA, CDR2 FQGNSA. The CDR3 DNA is TGTGCCAGCAGCTTAGGGTTTAACACCGGGGAGCTGTTTTTT. This translates into CASSLGFNTGELFF.

The chain employs TRBV5-1 and TRBJ2-3; unclear D gene. V was cut by 0 bases and J by 2 bases, with 7 bases left in between. This CDR3 comprises 14 residues. CDR1 SGHRS and CDR2 YFSETQ come from the germline V gene. CDR3 loop: CASSLAAATDTQYF. CDR3 coding DNA: TGCGCCAGCAGCTTGGCGGCAGCCACAGATACGCAGTATTTT. The full variable domain, completed using reference TRBV5-1 and TRBJ2-3, is KAGVTQTPRYLIKTRGQQVTLSCSPISGHRSVSWYQQTPGQGLQFLFEYFSETQRNKGNFPGRFSGRQFSNSRSEMNVSTLELGDSALYLCASSLAAATDTQYFGPGTRLTVL.

This clonotype was seen a few times. This sequence joins TRBV7-3 and TRBJ2-1; TRBD2 matches 8 bases. Germline-derived CDR1 and CDR2 are SGHTA and FQGTGA. This CDR3 has 16 amino acids. With V trimmed by 7 bases and J by 10 bases, 18 bases remained unmatched. CDR3 amino acids: CASNAVHREGLTEQFF. In DNA form, the CDR3 reads TGTGCCAGCAACGCCGTGCACCGGGAGGGCCTTACGGAGCAGTTCTTC.

The chain combines TRBV6-4 with TRBJ2-3; the match to TRBD1 covers 7 bases. V shed 4 bases and J 5 bases; nucleotides not matched to a gene: 3. The CDR3 covers 13 residues. Germline V gene lookup returns CDR1 MRHNA and CDR2 SNTAGT. CDR3 loop: CASSGGGEDTQYF. The CDR3 region has the DNA TGTGCCAGCAGTGGAGGGGGCGAAGATACGCAGTATTTT.

A few counts support this clonotype. The V and J genes are TRBV5-1 and TRBJ2-5; D is perhaps TRBD1 or TRBD2 (5 bases each). V gave up 5 bases and J gave up 2 bases, with 13 bases separating them. The CDR3 contains 14 residues. From germline, CDR1 is SGHRS and CDR2 YFSETQ. The CDR3 DNA sequence: TGCGCCAGCAGGAACCGGGACCTACAAGAGACCCAGTACTTC. Translated: CASRNRDLQETQYF.

The table lists this clonotype with a few counts. This sequence joins TRBV5-1 and TRBJ1-1; D gene unclear. Per germline, CDR1 SGHRS and CDR2 YFSETQ. V lost 2 bases and J 3 bases, leaving 17 bases between the germline ends. The length of the CDR3 is 16 residues. In nucleotides, the CDR3 is TGCGCCAGCAGCTTAGCGGGGTATCAGCGCCACACTGAAGCTTTCTTT. Translation gives CASSLAGYQRHTEAFF.

V gene TRBV7-7 combines with J gene TRBJ2-6; no reliable D call. Trimming removed 5 bases from V and 0 bases from J, with 8 bases in between. The CDR3 spans 15 residues. Germline V gene lookup returns CDR1 SSHAT and CDR2 FNYEAQ (reference sequence). The CDR3 nucleotides are TGTGCCAGCAGCCCGGAAGACTCTGGGGCCAACGTCCTGACTTTC. It specifies CASSPEDSGANVLTF.

This clonotype has just a few counts. The rearrangement joins TRBV24-1 to TRBJ1-1; D call uncertain. Deletions cut 0 bases from V and 7 bases from J, with 5 bases between. CDR3 length: 12 residues. CDR1 is KGHDR, CDR2 SFDVKD, per germline. The CDR3 nucleotides are TGTGCCACCAGTGATTTGACGGGTGAAGCTTTCTTT. Translation gives CATSDLTGEAFF.

This clonotype was recorded many times. This rearrangement joins TRBV9 to TRBJ2-4; D is perhaps TRBD1 (6 bases). There are 14 residues in the CDR3. In germline, CDR1 is SGDLS, CDR2 YYNGEE. V lost 5 bases and J lost 9, with 18 bases in between. The CDR3 here is CASSVATGGIIQYF. CDR3 bases: TGTGCCAGCAGTGTGGCGACAGGTGGGATCATTCAGTACTTC.

V usage is TRBV18 and J usage is TRBJ2-7, with TRBD1 matching over 7 bases. The germline CDR1 and CDR2 sequences are KGHSH and LQKENI. The CDR3 has 16 amino acids. The V and J ends lost 2 bases and 3 bases, in that order; junction bases with no gene match: 10. CDR3 sequence (DNA): TGTGCCAGCTCACCAGGACAGGCGGCCCCCTACTACGAGCAGTACTTC. Residues: CASSPGQAAPYYEQYF. Based on the CDR3 plus reference TRBV18 and TRBJ2-7, the full variable domain is NAGVMQNPRHLVRRRGQEARLRCSPMKGHSHVYWYRQLPEEGLKFMVYLQKENIIDESGMPKERFSAEFPKEGPSILRIQQVVRGDSAAYFCASSPGQAAPYYEQYFGPGTRLTVT.

The chain recombines TRBV3-1 with TRBJ2-3; D gene unclear. CDR1 LGHDT and CDR2 YNNKEL come from the germline V gene (reference sequence). The V end lost 2 bases, the J end lost 2 bases, and 8 bases lay between the germline ends. The CDR3 has 14 amino acids. CDR3 DNA sequence: TGTGCCAGCAGCCAACTGCAGGACACAGATACGCAGTATTTT. It specifies CASSQLQDTDTQYF.

This clonotype was recorded a few times. V and J are TRBV6-2 or TRBV6-3 and TRBJ2-1; no clear D gene. The CDR3 consists of 12 residues. The germline V gene encodes CDR1 MNHEY and CDR2 SVGEGT. Trimming removed 7 bases at V and 7 bases at J, with 11 bases between. The CDR3 DNA follows: TGTGCCAGCAAGGGATTCGGGAATGAGCAGTTCTTC. This sequence encodes CASKGFGNEQFF.

The chain combines TRBV11-2 with TRBJ2-6, with D possibly called TRBD1 or TRBD2 (5 bases each). Germline V gives CDR1 SGHAT, CDR2 FQNNGV. Trimming took 0 bases from V and 15 from J, leaving 15 bases between them. This CDR3 spans 14 amino acids. CDR3 coding DNA: TGTGCCAGCAGCTTAGACCGGGACGGAACTGCCCTGACTTTC. The encoded protein is CASSLDRDGTALTF.

This clonotype was found a few times. This chain joins TRBV7-9 and TRBJ1-1; 7 bases line up with TRBD1. V was pared by 2 bases and J by 3 bases, with 3 bases of the junction left unmatched. The germline V gene has CDR1 SEHNR and CDR2 FQNEAQ (reference sequence). There are 14 residues in the CDR3. Here the CDR3 reads CASSLWDSYTEAFF. CDR3 nucleotides: TGTGCCAGCAGCTTATGGGACAGCTACACTGAAGCTTTCTTT. The whole variable domain, filled in from reference TRBV7-9 and TRBJ1-1, reads DTGVSQNPRHKITKRGQNVTFRCDPISEHNRLYWYRQTLGQGPEFLTYFQNEAQLEKSRLLSDRFSAERPKGSFSTLEIQRTEQGDSAMYLCASSLWDSYTEAFFGQGTRLTVV.

The rearrangement uses TRBV12-3 or TRBV12-4 and TRBJ1-1, with TRBD1 identical over 8 bases. This CDR3 contains 15 residues. V shed 2 bases, J shed 1 base, and the junction held 3 bases outside the gene matches. CDR3 sequence reads: CASSLHGTGNTEAFF. CDR3 in DNA: TGTGCCAGCAGTTTACACGGGACAGGGAACACTGAAGCTTTCTTT.

V usage is TRBV5-1 and J usage is TRBJ1-2, with D perhaps TRBD1 (6 bases). This CDR3 has 15 amino acids. The germline gives CDR1 SGHRS, CDR2 YFSETQ. Trimming took off 3 bases at V and 4 bases at J, with 16 bases between the two ends. The CDR3 DNA reads TGCGCCAGCAGCTCGGGATCACAGGGTACCTATGGCTACACCTTC. This gives the protein CASSSGSQGTYGYTF.

Only a few counts were recorded for this clonotype. The chain recombines TRBV24-1 with TRBJ2-2; no clear D. CDR3 length: 18 residues. Between the trimmed V and J ends, which lost 10 bases and 3 bases, there was a span of 26 bases. Germline CDR1 and CDR2: KGHDR and SFDVKD. CDR3: CATSGPSPETPDTGELFF. CDR3 sequence (DNA): TGTGCCACTTCGGGTCCTTCACCAGAGACGCCGGACACCGGGGAGCTGTTTTTT.

This clonotype occurred a few times. This rearrangement joins TRBV12-3 or TRBV12-4 to TRBJ2-1; 9 bases match TRBD2. This CDR3 spans 16 amino acids. The V gene end was trimmed by 6 bases and the J gene end by 6 bases; junction bases not matched to a gene: 12. The CDR3 region has the DNA TGTGCCAGCAGCCTGCTGGTGGCGGGGGGGCTCAATGAGCAGTTCTTC. Protein: CASSLLVAGGLNEQFF.

This clonotype was observed a handful of times. V is TRBV3-1 and J is TRBJ2-3; TRBD2 matches at 8 bases. The CDR3 loop spans 16 amino acids. Trimming took 4 bases from V and 4 from J; bases not matched to a gene: 10. Germline loops: CDR1 LGHDT, CDR2 YNNKEL (reference sequence). In nucleotides, the CDR3 is TGTGCCAGCAGCCCCACGGGGGGGGTCGGGGCAGATACGCAGTATTTT. This translates into CASSPTGGVGADTQYF.

The chain links TRBV7-3 to TRBJ2-7; perhaps TRBD1 as D (6 bases). The CDR3 is 16 residues long. Germline values: CDR1 SGHTA, CDR2 FQGTGA. Trimming shortened V by 5 bases and J by 2 bases, and 19 bases separated the two germline ends. This CDR3 is CASSRMSTGNPYEQYF. The CDR3 nucleotides read TGTGCCAGCAGCCGTATGTCTACAGGGAACCCCTACGAGCAGTACTTC.

The rearrangement joins TRBV20-1 to TRBJ1-5, with a possible D match to TRBD1 (6 bases). CDR3 size: 15 residues. Trimming stripped 3 bases from V and 0 bases from J, with 12 bases between. Germline V gene lookup returns CDR1 DFQATT and CDR2 SNEGSKA (reference sequence). The DNA for the CDR3 is TGCAGTGCTAGTGGGGGGGCATATAGCAATCAGCCCCAGCATTTT. Translating it yields CSASGGAYSNQPQHF.

The chain combines TRBV3-1 with TRBJ2-3; 7 bases align to TRBD1. The ends lost 6 bases at V and 2 bases at J; junction bases unmatched: 8. Germline V gives CDR1 LGHDT, CDR2 YNNKEL (reference sequence). The CDR3 has 15 residues. DNA for the CDR3: TGTGCCAGCAGTCGGACGGGACAGACCACAGATACGCAGTATTTT. This codes for CASSRTGQTTDTQYF.

V is TRBV30 and J is TRBJ2-1; D gene unclear. The CDR3 spans 13 residues. Trimming stripped 4 bases from V and 0 bases from J, with 7 bases between. The germline gives CDR1 GTSNPN, CDR2 SVGIG (reference sequence). The CDR3 sequence is CAWNPSSYNEQFF. CDR3 DNA: TGTGCCTGGAATCCGAGCTCCTACAATGAGCAGTTCTTC.

The chain links TRBV6-2 or TRBV6-3 to TRBJ2-1; 13 bases match TRBD2. Germline V gene data show CDR1 as MNHEY and CDR2 as SVGEGT. The CDR3 has 14 amino acids. After removal of 8 bases from V and 8 bases from J, the junction contained 6 bases not matched to a gene. The CDR3, as DNA: TGTGCCAGCCGGACTAGCGGGAGTGTCTATGAGCAGTTCTTC. Its protein is CASRTSGSVYEQFF.

The chain joins TRBV6-6 to TRBJ2-7; 8 bases are a match to TRBD2. The junction had 6 bases not matched to a gene; V was cut back by 3 bases and J by 2 bases. CDR1 is MNHNY, CDR2 SVGAGI, per germline (reference sequence). The length of the CDR3 is 15 residues. The DNA of the CDR3 is TGTGCCAGCAGTTATTCCCCCGGGGGGGCCTACGAGCAGTACTTC. Its translation: CASSYSPGGAYEQYF.

This clonotype was seen a few times. The chain recombines TRBV6-5 with TRBJ2-2, with 8 bases identical to TRBD2. The CDR3 consists of 19 residues. CDR1 is MNHEY and CDR2 is SVGAGI in the germline V gene. V shed 3 bases, J shed 5 bases, and the junction held 17 bases outside the gene matches. The CDR3 DNA sequence: TGTGCCAGCAGTTATTTGGCGATTAGCGGGGTGGTAGCTACCGGGGAGCTGTTTTTT. Translated: CASSYLAISGVVATGELFF.

V and J are TRBV29-1 and TRBJ1-2; TRBD1 might be the D (5 bases). V lost 7 bases to trimming and J lost 9 bases, with 18 bases between them. The CDR3 has 12 amino acids. CDR1 and CDR2 from the germline V gene are SQVTM and ANQGSEA. Here the CDR3 DNA reads TGCAGCGCCGGTGGGGCAGGCGTAAGCTACACCTTC. It specifies CSAGGAGVSYTF.

This clonotype was observed a few times. This chain connects TRBV12-3 or TRBV12-4 to TRBJ1-1, with a weak D call TRBD1 (5 bases). V dropped 6 bases and J dropped 1 base, with 18 bases sitting between them. CDR3 length: 16 residues. The CDR3 is CASSVATGGGNTEAFF. DNA for the CDR3: TGTGCCAGCAGCGTGGCAACGGGCGGGGGGAACACTGAAGCTTTCTTT.

The chain carries TRBV3-1 and TRBJ2-3, with D unclear. The CDR3 covers 15 residues. Germline V gene sequence: CDR1 LGHDT, CDR2 YNNKEL (reference sequence). The V gene lost 1 base and the J gene lost 4 bases, with 12 bases spanning the gap. Written as DNA, the CDR3 is TGTGCCAGCAGCCAAGGGACGGTGGGGTCAGATACGCAGTATTTT. Its translation is CASSQGTVGSDTQYF.